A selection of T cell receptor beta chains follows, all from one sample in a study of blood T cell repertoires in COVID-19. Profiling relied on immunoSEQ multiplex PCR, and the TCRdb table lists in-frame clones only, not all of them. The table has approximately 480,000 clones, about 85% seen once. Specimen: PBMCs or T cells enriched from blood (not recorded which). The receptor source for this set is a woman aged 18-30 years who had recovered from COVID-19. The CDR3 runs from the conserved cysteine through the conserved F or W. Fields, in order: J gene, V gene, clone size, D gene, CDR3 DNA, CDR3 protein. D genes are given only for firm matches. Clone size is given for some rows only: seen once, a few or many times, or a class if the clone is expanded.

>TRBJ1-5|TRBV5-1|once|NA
TGCGCCAGCAGCTTGGCGGGGGGGGCGGGTCAGCCCCAGCATTTT
CASSLAGGAGQPQHF
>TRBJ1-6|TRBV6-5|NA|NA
TGTGCCAGCAGTCCTTTACAGGGACCGGATTCACCCCTCCACTTT
CASSPLQGPDSPLHF
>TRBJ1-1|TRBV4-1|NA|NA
TGCGCCAGAGGCAGGGAGGGTTCGAGGAACACTGAAGCTTTCTTT
CARGREGSRNTEAFF
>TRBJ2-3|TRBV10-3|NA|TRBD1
TGTGCCATCAGTGGCGGGACAGGGGTAGCAGATACGCAGTATTTT
CAISGGTGVADTQYF
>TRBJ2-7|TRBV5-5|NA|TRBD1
TGTGCCAGCAGCTCCGGGACAGGGACCTACGAGCAGTACTTC
CASSSGTGTYEQYF
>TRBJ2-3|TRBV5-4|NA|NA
TGTGCCAGCAGGCGCACAGGTTCCACAGATACGCAGTATTTT
CASRRTGSTDTQYF
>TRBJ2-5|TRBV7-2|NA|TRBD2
TGTGCCAGCAGCTTAGGAGCGGGGGGGAAGACCCAGTACTTC
CASSLGAGGKTQYF
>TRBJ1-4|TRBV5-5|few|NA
TGTGCCAGCAGCTTGGAGAACAGGGAAAAACTGTTTTTT
CASSLENREKLFF
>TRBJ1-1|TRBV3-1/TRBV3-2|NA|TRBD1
TGTGCCAGCAGCCCAAGGACAGGTAACACTGAAGCTTTCTTT
CASSPRTGNTEAFF
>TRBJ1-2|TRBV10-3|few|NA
TGTGCCATCAGTGAGACAATTACACGGACTAATGGCTACACCTTC
CAISETITRTNGYTF
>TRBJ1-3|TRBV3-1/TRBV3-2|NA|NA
TGTGCCAGCAGCCCGCGGAGGGACGCTGGAAACACCATATATTTT
CASSPRRDAGNTIYF
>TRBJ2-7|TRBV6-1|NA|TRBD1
TGTGCCAGCAGTGAAGCACCGCAGGGGGCCCACGAGCAGTACTTC
CASSEAPQGAHEQYF
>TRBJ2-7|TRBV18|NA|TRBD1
TGTGCCAGCTCAATCGGGACAGAAGACGAGCAGTACTTC
CASSIGTEDEQYF
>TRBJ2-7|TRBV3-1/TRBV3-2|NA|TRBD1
TGTGCCAGCCGGAGGTCAGCCGGGACAGGTGAAAACGAGCAGTACTTC
CASRRSAGTGENEQYF
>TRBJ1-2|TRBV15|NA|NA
TGTGCCACCAGCAGAGATCGGGGCTATGGCTACACCTTC
CATSRDRGYGYTF
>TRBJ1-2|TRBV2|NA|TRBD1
TGTGCCAGCAGTTACAGGGGGCTGGACTATGGCTACACCTTC
CASSYRGLDYGYTF
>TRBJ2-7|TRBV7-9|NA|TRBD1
TGTGCCAGCAGCTTAATAGGGGGCACCGAGCAGTACTTC
CASSLIGGTEQYF
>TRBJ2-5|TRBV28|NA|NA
TGTGCCAGCAGCCTAGGGGGGGCAGTGGAGACCCAGTACTTC
CASSLGGAVETQYF